Presented here are 18 T cell receptor beta chains from one specimen sequenced in a study of CD8 T cells in Susac syndrome (dated by TCRdb to between 2019 and 2020). To prepare the library, the immunoSEQ multiplex PCR assay was applied. RNA was extracted using the RNeasy kit, and roughly 0.5 to 1 microgram was reverse transcribed with random hexamers. The public reads were reanalyzed by TCRdb: fastp trimming at Q25, MiXCR alignment, in-frame beta chains only. Every entry covers one CDR3 protein and lists the most common genes and DNA from its rows. The sample contains 170,000 or so distinct CDR3 sequences, 90% to 97% of them found a single time. Around 0.12% of the sample is in the top ten clones. The sequencing input was CD4+ T cells from PBMCs. Every receptor here comes from a human donor with Susac syndrome.

V is TRBV20-1 and J is TRBJ2-7; D may correspond to TRBD1 or TRBD2 (5 bases each). Germline V gives CDR1 DFQATT, CDR2 SNEGSKA (reference sequence). This CDR3 is 12 amino acids long. The V end lost 5 bases, the J end lost 3 bases, and 11 bases lay between the germline ends. CDR3 in amino acids: CSAARDVYEQYF. The CDR3 DNA is TGCAGTGCTGCAAGGGACGTCTACGAGCAGTACTTC.

This chain uses TRBV7-2 with TRBJ1-4, with D tentatively TRBD1 (6 bases). V gave up 3 bases and J gave up 5 bases, with 10 bases separating them. The germline CDR1 and CDR2 sequences are SGHTA and FQGNSA. The CDR3 has 14 amino acids. The CDR3 reads CASSFQGPNEKLFF. The CDR3 DNA follows: TGTGCCAGCAGCTTTCAGGGGCCAAATGAAAAACTGTTTTTT.

This clonotype was picked up one time. The V and J genes are TRBV6-6 and TRBJ2-3; 8 bases match TRBD2. With V trimmed by 5 bases and J by 8 bases, 6 bases remained unmatched. Germline assignment: CDR1 MNHNY and CDR2 SVGAGI (reference sequence). CDR3 length equals 13 residues. This CDR3 reads CASSPAGGGTQYF. The CDR3, as DNA: TGTGCCAGCAGTCCCGCCGGGGGGGGTACGCAGTATTTT.

The chain is built from TRBV4-2 and TRBJ2-2; 8 positions match TRBD2. The V segment lost 5 bases and the J segment 1 base; nucleotides outside the gene matches: 18. The CDR3 spans 20 residues. Germline V gene lookup returns CDR1 LGHNA and CDR2 YNFKEQ. This chain's CDR3 is CASSSKGGGLSRGNTGELFF. The CDR3 region has the DNA TGTGCCAGCAGCTCCAAAGGCGGGGGGCTGTCGCGTGGGAACACCGGGGAGCTGTTTTTT.

J is TRBJ2-3 and V is TRBV6-5; possible D gene TRBD2, 6 bases. This CDR3 is 16 amino acids long. V gave up 0 bases and J gave up 4 bases, with 14 bases separating them. Germline CDR1 MNHEY, CDR2 SVGAGI. The CDR3 nucleotides are TGTGCCAGCAGTTACTCGACGCGGGGTGCTTCAGATACGCAGTATTTT. This encodes CASSYSTRGASDTQYF.

This clonotype came up once. The chain has TRBV29-1 and TRBJ1-5, with D possibly matching TRBD1 (5 bases). The CDR3 is made up of 13 amino acids. V was pared by 4 bases and J by 6 bases, with 13 bases between. Germline CDR1 and CDR2: SQVTM and ANQGSEA. Here the CDR3 reads CSVGRGRGQPQHF. The CDR3 coding sequence is TGCAGCGTTGGCCGGGGCCGGGGTCAGCCCCAGCATTTT.

This chain uses TRBV10-3 with TRBJ1-2; D gene unclear. This CDR3 is 15 amino acids long. Germline assignment: CDR1 ENHRY and CDR2 SYGVKD. V was clipped by 2 bases and J by 0 bases, with 10 bases between them. The CDR3 nucleotides read TGTGCCATCAGTGAGGGAGGCCGAGCTAACTATGGCTACACCTTC. This codes for CAISEGGRANYGYTF.

This chain joins TRBV20-1 and TRBJ2-7; 11 positions agree with TRBD2. Germline CDR1 and CDR2: DFQATT and SNEGSKA (reference sequence). Germline trimming cut 4 bases from V and 5 bases from J; bases unmatched to any gene: 4. The CDR3 loop spans 13 amino acids. The CDR3 spells CSAISGGANEQYV. The CDR3 DNA reads as TGCAGTGCTATTAGCGGGGGGGCCAACGAGCAGTACGTC.

This chain links TRBV4-1 with TRBJ1-2; D call uncertain. This CDR3 is built from 16 residues. The germline V and J ends were trimmed by 0 bases and 0 bases, with 11 bases remaining between them. Germline CDR1 is MGHRA and CDR2 is YSYEKL. As DNA, the CDR3 is TGCGCCAGCAGCCAAGAAGTCTTTAGGACTAACTATGGCTACACCTTC. This gives the protein CASSQEVFRTNYGYTF.

This chain joins TRBV27 and TRBJ2-3; no clear D. There are 13 residues in the CDR3. Germline CDR1 and CDR2: MNHEY and SMNVEV (reference sequence). Deletions cut 5 bases from V and 3 bases from J, with 9 bases between. The CDR3 loop reads CASSTRRTDTQYF. The CDR3 region has the DNA TGTGCCAGCAGTACAAGGCGGACAGATACGCAGTATTTT.

This clonotype was counted a single time. The chain couples TRBV27 to TRBJ2-7, with 7 bases aligning to TRBD1. Germline values: CDR1 MNHEY, CDR2 SMNVEV (reference sequence). V lost 5 bases to trimming and J lost 6 bases; unmatched junction nucleotides: 7. The CDR3 contains 13 residues. The CDR3 DNA reads as TGTGCCAGCAGTGGGCAGGGGGTAGGCGAGCAGTACGTC. Amino acids: CASSGQGVGEQYV.

J is TRBJ2-2 and V is TRBV9; D unclear. In germline, CDR1 is SGDLS, CDR2 YYNGEE. The CDR3 totals 14 residues. Trimming removed 4 bases from V and 2 bases from J, with 9 bases in between. CDR3 sequence reads: CASSPVPNTGELFF. CDR3 in DNA: TGTGCCAGCAGCCCGGTCCCAAACACCGGGGAGCTGTTTTTT.

The chain has TRBV29-1 and TRBJ2-1; D perhaps matches TRBD2 (6 bases). The CDR3 contains 16 residues. CDR1 is SQVTM, CDR2 ANQGSEA, per germline. The V and J ends lost 6 bases and 4 bases respectively, with 22 bases between them. This CDR3 reads CSVDEGWASEYNEQFF. The CDR3 bases are TGCAGCGTGGACGAGGGTTGGGCTAGCGAGTACAATGAGCAGTTCTTC.

CDR3 amino acids: CSAGSFTDTQYF. CDR3 in DNA: TGCAGCGCCGGCTCCTTCACAGATACGCAGTATTTT. The chain joins TRBV29-1 to TRBJ2-3; unclear D gene. Trimming took off 7 bases at V and 2 bases at J, with 10 bases between the two ends. The germline V gene encodes CDR1 SQVTM and CDR2 ANQGSEA. The CDR3 has 12 residues.

V is TRBV7-9 and J is TRBJ2-5, with 9 bases that match TRBD1. The CDR3 extends over 15 amino acids. V gave up 3 bases and J gave up 5 bases; unmatched junction bases: 7. From germline, CDR1 is SEHNR and CDR2 FQNEAQ (reference sequence). The CDR3, as DNA: TGTGCCAGCAGCTTTCGACAGGGGGGTGGGGAGACCCAGTACTTC. It codes for CASSFRQGGGETQYF.

This chain joins TRBV18 and TRBJ1-1, with 8 bases fitting TRBD1. The length of the CDR3 is 15 residues. Losses at the gene ends were 5 bases for V and 1 base for J; bases not matched to a gene: 6. Germline V CDR1 and CDR2: KGHSH, LQKENI. DNA for the CDR3: TGTGCCAGCTCAAGACAGGGGTTCGAGAACACTGAAGCTTTCTTT. Protein: CASSRQGFENTEAFF.

The V call is TRBV14, the J call TRBJ2-5; 13 positions agree with TRBD2. With V trimmed by 8 bases and J by 7 bases, 4 bases remained unmatched. The CDR3 is 13 amino acids. The V gene's germline CDR1 is SGHDN and CDR2 FVKESK. The CDR3 DNA follows: TGTGCCAGCCGGACTAGCGGGGGTGGGACCCAGTACTTC. The encoded protein is CASRTSGGGTQYF.

The J gene is TRBJ2-5, the V gene TRBV18; D is uncertain. The V gene's germline CDR1 is KGHSH and CDR2 LQKENI. The length of the CDR3 is 12 residues. V gave up 1 base and J gave up 3 bases, with 3 bases separating them. The CDR3 here is CASSPLEETQYF. Written as DNA, the CDR3 is TGTGCCAGCTCACCACTCGAAGAGACCCAGTACTTC.